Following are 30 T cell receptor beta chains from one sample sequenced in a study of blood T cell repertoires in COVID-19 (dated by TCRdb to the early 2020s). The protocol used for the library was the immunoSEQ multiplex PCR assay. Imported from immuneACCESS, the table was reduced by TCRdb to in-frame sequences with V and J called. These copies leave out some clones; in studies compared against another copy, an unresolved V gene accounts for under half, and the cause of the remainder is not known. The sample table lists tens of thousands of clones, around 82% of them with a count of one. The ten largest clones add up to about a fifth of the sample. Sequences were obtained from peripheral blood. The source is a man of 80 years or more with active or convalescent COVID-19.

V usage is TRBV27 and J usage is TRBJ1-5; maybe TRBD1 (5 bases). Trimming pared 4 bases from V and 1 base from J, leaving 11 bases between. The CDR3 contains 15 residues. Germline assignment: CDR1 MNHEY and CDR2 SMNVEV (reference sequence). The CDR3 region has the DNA TGTGCCAGCAGTTATAGTGGGGGGAGCAATCAGCCCCAGCATTTT. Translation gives CASSYSGGSNQPQHF.

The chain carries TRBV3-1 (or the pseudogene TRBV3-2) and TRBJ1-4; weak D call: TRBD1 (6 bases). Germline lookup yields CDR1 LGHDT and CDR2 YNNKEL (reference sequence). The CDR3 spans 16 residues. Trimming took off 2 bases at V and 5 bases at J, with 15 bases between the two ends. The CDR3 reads CASSQNPRTVNEKLFF. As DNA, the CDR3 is TGTGCCAGCAGCCAAAACCCTCGGACAGTCAATGAAAAACTGTTTTTT.

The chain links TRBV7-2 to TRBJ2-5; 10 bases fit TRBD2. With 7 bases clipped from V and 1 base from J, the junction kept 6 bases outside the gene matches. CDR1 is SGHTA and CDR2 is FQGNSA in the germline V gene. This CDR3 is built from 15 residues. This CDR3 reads CASTKLAGPQETQYF. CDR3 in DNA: TGTGCCAGCACTAAACTAGCGGGACCCCAAGAGACCCAGTACTTC.

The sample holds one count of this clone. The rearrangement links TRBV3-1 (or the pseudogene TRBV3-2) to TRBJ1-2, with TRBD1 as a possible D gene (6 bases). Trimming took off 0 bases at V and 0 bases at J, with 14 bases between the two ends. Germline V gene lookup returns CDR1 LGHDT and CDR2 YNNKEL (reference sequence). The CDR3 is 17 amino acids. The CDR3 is CASSQDRGPGANYGYTF. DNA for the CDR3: TGTGCCAGCAGCCAAGACAGGGGACCCGGAGCTAACTATGGCTACACCTTC.

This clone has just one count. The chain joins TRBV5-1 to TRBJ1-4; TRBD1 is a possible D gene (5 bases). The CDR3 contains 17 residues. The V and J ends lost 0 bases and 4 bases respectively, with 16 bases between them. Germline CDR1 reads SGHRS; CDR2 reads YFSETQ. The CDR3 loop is CASSLADWAGNNEKLFF. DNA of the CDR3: TGCGCCAGCAGCTTGGCCGATTGGGCAGGGAATAATGAAAAACTGTTTTTT.

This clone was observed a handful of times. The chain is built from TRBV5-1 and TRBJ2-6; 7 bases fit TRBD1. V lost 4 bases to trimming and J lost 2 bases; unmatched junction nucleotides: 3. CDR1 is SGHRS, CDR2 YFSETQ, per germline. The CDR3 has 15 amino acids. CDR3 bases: TGCGCCAGCAGCCGACAGGGTCCTGGGGCCAACGTCCTGACTTTC. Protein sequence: CASSRQGPGANVLTF.

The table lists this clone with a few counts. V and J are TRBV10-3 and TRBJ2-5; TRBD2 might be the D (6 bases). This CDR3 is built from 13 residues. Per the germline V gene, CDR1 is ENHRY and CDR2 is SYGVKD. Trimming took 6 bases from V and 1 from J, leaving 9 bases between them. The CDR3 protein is CAISREIQETQYF. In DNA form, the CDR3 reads TGTGCCATCAGCCGGGAGATCCAAGAGACCCAGTACTTC.

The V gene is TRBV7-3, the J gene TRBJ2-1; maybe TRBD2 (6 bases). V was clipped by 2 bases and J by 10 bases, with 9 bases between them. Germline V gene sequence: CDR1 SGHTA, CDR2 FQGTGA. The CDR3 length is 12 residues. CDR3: CASSLSGVEQFF. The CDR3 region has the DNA TGTGCCAGCAGCTTATCGGGAGTGGAGCAGTTCTTC.

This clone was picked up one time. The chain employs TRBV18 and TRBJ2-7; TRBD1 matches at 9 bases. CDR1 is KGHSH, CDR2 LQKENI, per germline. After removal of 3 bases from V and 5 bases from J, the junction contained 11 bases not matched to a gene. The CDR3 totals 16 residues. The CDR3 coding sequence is TGTGCCAGCTCACCTTACGGACAGGGGTTATCGGACGAGCAGTACTTC. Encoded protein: CASSPYGQGLSDEQYF.

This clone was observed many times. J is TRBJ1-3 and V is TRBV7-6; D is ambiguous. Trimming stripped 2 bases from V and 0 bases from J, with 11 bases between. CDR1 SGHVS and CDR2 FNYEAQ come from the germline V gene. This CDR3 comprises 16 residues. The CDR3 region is CASSLNSLGSGNTIYF. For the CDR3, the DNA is TGTGCCAGCAGCTTAAACAGTTTGGGCTCTGGAAACACCATATATTTT.

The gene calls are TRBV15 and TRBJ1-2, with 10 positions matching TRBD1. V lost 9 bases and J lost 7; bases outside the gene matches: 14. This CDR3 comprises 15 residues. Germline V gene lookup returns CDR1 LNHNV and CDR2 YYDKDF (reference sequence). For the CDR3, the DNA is TGTGCCACGACTCGGGACAGGGGCTCTTTGGGTGGCTACACCTTC. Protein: CATTRDRGSLGGYTF.

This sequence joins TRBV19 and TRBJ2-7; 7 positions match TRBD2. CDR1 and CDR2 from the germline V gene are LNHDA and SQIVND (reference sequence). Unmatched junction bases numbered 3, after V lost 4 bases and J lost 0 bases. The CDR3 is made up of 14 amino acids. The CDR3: CASSTSGNSYEQYF. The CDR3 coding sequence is TGTGCCAGTAGTACAAGCGGGAACTCCTACGAGCAGTACTTC.

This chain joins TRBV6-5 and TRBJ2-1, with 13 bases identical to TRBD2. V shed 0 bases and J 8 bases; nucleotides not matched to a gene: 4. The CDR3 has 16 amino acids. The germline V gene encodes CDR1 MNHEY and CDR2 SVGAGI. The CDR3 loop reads CASSYSTSGGNYEQFF. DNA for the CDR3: TGTGCCAGCAGTTACTCGACTAGCGGGGGGAACTATGAGCAGTTCTTC.

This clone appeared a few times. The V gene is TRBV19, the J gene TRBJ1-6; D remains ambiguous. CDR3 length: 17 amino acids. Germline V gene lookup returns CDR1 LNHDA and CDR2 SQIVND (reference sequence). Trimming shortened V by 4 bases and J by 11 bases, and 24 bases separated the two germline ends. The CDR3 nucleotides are TGTGCCAGTAGTACACGCGTTTCGAGGGCCGCCGAGGCACCCCTCCACTTT. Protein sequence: CASSTRVSRAAEAPLHF.

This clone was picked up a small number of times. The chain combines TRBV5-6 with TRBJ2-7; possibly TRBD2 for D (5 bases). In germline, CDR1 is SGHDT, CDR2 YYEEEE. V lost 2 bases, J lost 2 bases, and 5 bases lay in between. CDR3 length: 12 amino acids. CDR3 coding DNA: TGTGCCAGCAGCTTCGGGGCCTACGAGCAGTACTTC. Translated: CASSFGAYEQYF.

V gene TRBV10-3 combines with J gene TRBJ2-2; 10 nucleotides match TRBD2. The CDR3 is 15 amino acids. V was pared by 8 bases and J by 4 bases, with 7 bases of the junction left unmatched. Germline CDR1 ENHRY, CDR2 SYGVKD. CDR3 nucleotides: TGTGCCATCCTCCTAATAGCGGGAGGCACCGGGGAGCTGTTTTTT. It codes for CAILLIAGGTGELFF.

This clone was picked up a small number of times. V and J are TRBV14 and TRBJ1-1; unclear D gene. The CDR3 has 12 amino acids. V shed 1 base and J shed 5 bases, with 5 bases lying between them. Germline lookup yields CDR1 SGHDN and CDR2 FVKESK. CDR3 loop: CASSQAGTEAFF. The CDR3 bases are TGTGCCAGCAGCCAAGCGGGAACTGAAGCTTTCTTT.

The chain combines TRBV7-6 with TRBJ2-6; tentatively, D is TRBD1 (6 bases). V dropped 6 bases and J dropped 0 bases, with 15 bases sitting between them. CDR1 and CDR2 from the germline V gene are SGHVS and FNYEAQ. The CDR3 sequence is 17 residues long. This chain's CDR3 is CASSGQNGISGANVLTF. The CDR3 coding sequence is TGTGCCAGCAGTGGACAGAACGGAATCTCTGGGGCCAACGTCCTGACTTTC.

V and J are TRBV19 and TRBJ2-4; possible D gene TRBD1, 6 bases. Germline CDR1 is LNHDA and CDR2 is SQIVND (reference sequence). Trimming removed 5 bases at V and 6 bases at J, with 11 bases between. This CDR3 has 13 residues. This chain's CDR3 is CASSQGPGNIQYF. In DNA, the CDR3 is TGTGCCAGTAGTCAGGGGCCCGGAAACATTCAGTACTTC.

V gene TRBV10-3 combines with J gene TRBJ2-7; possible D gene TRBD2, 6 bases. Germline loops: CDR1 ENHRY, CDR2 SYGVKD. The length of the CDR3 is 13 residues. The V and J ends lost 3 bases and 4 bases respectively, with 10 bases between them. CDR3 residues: CAISERRGYEQYF. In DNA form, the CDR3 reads TGTGCCATCAGTGAACGGCGGGGTTACGAGCAGTACTTC.

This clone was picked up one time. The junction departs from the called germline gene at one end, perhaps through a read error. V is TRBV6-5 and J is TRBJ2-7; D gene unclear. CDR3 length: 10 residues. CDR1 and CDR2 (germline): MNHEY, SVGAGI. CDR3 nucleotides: TGTGCCAGCAGGTACTACGAGCAGTACTTC. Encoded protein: CASRYYEQYF.

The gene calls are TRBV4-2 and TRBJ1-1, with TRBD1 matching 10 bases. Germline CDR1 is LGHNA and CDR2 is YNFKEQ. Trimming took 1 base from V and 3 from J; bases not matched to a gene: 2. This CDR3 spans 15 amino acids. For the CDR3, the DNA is TGTGCCAGCAGCCAAGGACAGGGGGCCGACACTGAAGCTTTCTTT. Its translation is CASSQGQGADTEAFF.

CDR3 protein: CASSRSRVGQPQHF. In DNA, the CDR3 is TGTGCCAGCAGCCGTTCGAGGGTTGGTCAGCCCCAGCATTTT. This rearrangement joins TRBV3-1 (or the pseudogene TRBV3-2) to TRBJ1-5, with D unclear. The CDR3 runs to 14 residues. The V gene lost 4 bases and the J gene lost 6 bases, with 13 bases spanning the gap. From germline, CDR1 is LGHDT and CDR2 YNNKEL (reference sequence).

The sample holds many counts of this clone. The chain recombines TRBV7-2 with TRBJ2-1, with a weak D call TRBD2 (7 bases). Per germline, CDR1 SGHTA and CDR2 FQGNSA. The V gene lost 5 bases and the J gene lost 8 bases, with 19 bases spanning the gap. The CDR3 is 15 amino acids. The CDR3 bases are TGTGCCAGCAGCCGCGGGGGCGGGTGGGCCGATGAGCAGTTCTTC. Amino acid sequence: CASSRGGGWADEQFF.

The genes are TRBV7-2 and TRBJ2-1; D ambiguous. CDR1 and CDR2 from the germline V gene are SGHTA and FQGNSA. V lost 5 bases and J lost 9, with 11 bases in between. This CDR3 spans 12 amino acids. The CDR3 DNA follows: TGTGCCAGCAGCCCCCAGTCTTCTGAGCAGTTCTTC. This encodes CASSPQSSEQFF.

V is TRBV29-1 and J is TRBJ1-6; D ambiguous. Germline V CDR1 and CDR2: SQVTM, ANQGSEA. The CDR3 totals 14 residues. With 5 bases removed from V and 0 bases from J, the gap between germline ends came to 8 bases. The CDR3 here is CSVSGSSYNSPLHF. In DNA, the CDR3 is TGCAGCGTTTCCGGGAGCTCCTATAATTCACCCCTCCACTTT.

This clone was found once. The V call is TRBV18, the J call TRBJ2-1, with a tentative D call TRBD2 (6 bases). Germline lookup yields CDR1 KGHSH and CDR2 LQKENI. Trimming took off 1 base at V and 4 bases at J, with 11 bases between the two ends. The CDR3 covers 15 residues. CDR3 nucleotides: TGTGCCAGCTCACCACAGGACGGGAGTTACAATGAGCAGTTCTTC. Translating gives CASSPQDGSYNEQFF.

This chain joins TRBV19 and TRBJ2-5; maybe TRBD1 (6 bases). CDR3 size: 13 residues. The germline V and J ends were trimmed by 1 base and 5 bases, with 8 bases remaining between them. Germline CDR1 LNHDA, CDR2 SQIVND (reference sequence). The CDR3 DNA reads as TGTGCCAGTAGTATAGGGGGGCCGGAGACCCAGTACTTC. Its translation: CASSIGGPETQYF.

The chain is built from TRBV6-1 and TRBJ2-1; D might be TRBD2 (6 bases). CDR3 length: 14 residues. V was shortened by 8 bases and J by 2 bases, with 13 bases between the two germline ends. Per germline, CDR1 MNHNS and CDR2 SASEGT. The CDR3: CASHRGFTYNEQFF. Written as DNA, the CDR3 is TGTGCCAGCCATCGGGGGTTCACCTACAATGAGCAGTTCTTC.

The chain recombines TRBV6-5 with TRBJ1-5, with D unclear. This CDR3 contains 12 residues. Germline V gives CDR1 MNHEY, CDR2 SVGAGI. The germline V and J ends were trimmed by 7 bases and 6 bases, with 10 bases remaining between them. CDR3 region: CASMSTGQPQHF. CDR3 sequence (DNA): TGTGCCAGCATGTCAACGGGTCAGCCCCAGCATTTT.